This is a list of T cell receptor beta chains from one sample in a study of blood T cells in healthy people across ages. TCRdb re-analysed the 5' RACE reads in MiXCR, keeping a single row per CDR3 protein. The sample holds about 1,500,000 distinct CDR3 sequences, approximately 30% seen once. Sequencing was carried out using blood. These receptors all stem from a woman aged 30 to 39 in good health. CDR3s include the opening cysteine and the closing phenylalanine or tryptophan. The D gene is left open where the match is weak. Expanded clones are given a class, and other clones once, few, many or no size at all.

clone_size d_call j_call v_call cdr3_nt cdr3_aa
few . TRBJ1-1 TRBV3-1 TGTGCCAGCAGCCAAGTGAGTGGATACACTGAAGCTTTCTTT CASSQVSGYTEAFF
. . TRBJ1-5 TRBV14 TGTGCCAGCAGCCAGGGCGGACGGGACCAGCATTTT CASSQGGRDQHF
few . TRBJ1-2 TRBV14 TGTGCCAGCAGCCAAGGAGGGCAGTATGGCTACACCTTC CASSQGGQYGYTF
. . TRBJ2-7 TRBV5-1 TGCGCCAGCAGCAGATTGGGGTTCGCCCAGGACAATGAGCAGTACTTC CASSRLGFAQDNEQYF
few . TRBJ2-3 TRBV28 TGTGCCAGCAGTTTACTAGGCGGCTCTTACCCATATGCGCAGTATTTT CASSLLGGSYPYAQYF
. TRBD1 TRBJ1-2 TRBV20-1 TGCAGTGCTCCATCGACAGGGGGAGCCCGAAACTATGGCTACACCTTC CSAPSTGGARNYGYTF
. . TRBJ2-7 TRBV24-1 TGTGCCACCAGTGATCCGAACGACAGAAGAGAGGCCCAGTACTTC CATSDPNDRREAQYF
. TRBD1 TRBJ2-3 TRBV7-2 TGTGCCAGCAGCTTAGTCAGGACAGGGTCAACAGATACGCAGTATTTT CASSLVRTGSTDTQYF
few . TRBJ1-3 TRBV9 TGTGCCAGCAGAGGTGGGGGATCTGGAAACACCATATATTTT CASRGGGSGNTIYF
few TRBD2 TRBJ2-7 TRBV3-1 TGTGCCAGCAGTGAGTGGACTAGCGGGGAGCTCTACGAGCAGTACTTC CASSEWTSGELYEQYF
. . TRBJ2-7 TRBV3-1 TGTGCCAGCAGCCAAGGGCATACCTACGAGCAGTACTTC CASSQGHTYEQYF
few TRBD2 TRBJ2-1 TRBV20-1 TGCAGTGCGAGCAGCGGGGGGGCCGATGAGCAGTTCTTC CSASSGGADEQFF
. . TRBJ1-4 TRBV7-2 TGTGCCAGCAGCCTGCGACAGACAGTTAATGAAAAACTGTTTTTT CASSLRQTVNEKLFF
. TRBD1 TRBJ1-1 TRBV2 TGTGCCACCACCCGACAGGGAAGGACTGAAGCTTTCTTT CATTRQGRTEAFF
. . TRBJ2-7 TRBV29-1 TGCAGCGTCGAGCGGGACACGACCTACGAGCAGTACTTC CSVERDTTYEQYF
. . TRBJ1-2 TRBV20-1 TGCAGTGCTAGCATTAGGGAGCATGGCTACACCTTC CSASIREHGYTF
many . TRBJ2-3 TRBV28 TGTGCCAGCAGCCCTACCGAGACTCTCCGGGGAGATACGCAGTATTTT CASSPTETLRGDTQYF
. . TRBJ2-7 TRBV29-1 TGCAGCGTTGAAGATCTGGCAGGGGCTTCCTACGAGCAGTACTTC CSVEDLAGASYEQYF
. TRBD1 TRBJ2-4 TRBV4-1 TGCGCCAGCAGCCAACCGTGGGACAGAGCCAAAAACATTCAGTACTTC CASSQPWDRAKNIQYF
many TRBD2 TRBJ2-1 TRBV5-1 TGCGCCAGCAGCCCAACTAGCGGAGAGTACAATGAGCAGTTCTTC CASSPTSGEYNEQFF